The entry that follows covers one T cell receptor beta chain sequence. Its antigen is as yet unknown. The data were produced by immunoSEQ multiplex PCR, yet TCRdb's version contains in-frame clones alone and is incomplete. Found here are 2,500,000 or so clones, around 90% of them singletons; the top ten hold 0.3% to 0.4%. The data belong to a study of shared clonotypes between healthy human individuals. Study outcomes and limitations: The rarefaction results pointed to incomplete sorted-subset sequencing despite large depth.

The V end lost 2 bases, the J end lost 3 bases, and 9 bases lay between the germline ends. This CDR3 spans 14 amino acids. Germline loops: CDR1 SGHKS, CDR2 YYEKEE (reference sequence). The sequence came from a man between 18 and 29 years old in good health. Some clones in this sample may be carry-over from other donors' samples. The source material was naive CD4+ T cells from PBMCs. The subset denotes: CD45RA+ positively selected. The rearrangement joins TRBV5-5 to TRBJ1-3; D ambiguous. The CDR3 sequence is CASSLMGSGNTIYF. CDR3 in DNA: TGTGCCAGCAGCTTAATGGGGAGTGGAAACACCATATATTTT. Based on the CDR3 plus reference TRBV5-5 and TRBJ1-3, the full variable domain is DAGVTQSPTHLIKTRGQQVTLRCSPISGHKSVSWYQQVLGQGPQFIFQYYEKEERGRGNFPDRFSARQFPNYSSELNVNALLLGDSALYLCASSLMGSGNTIYFGEGSWLTVV.